Below, 15 T cell receptor beta chains from the same sample are listed, as sequenced in a study of blood T cell repertoires in COVID-19. Only in-frame clones appear in the TCRdb table, and some are missing; sequencing was by immunoSEQ multiplex PCR. The table records about 130,000 clones, 75% to 90% of them present only once. Source material: PBMCs or T cells enriched from blood (not recorded which). These receptors came from a woman between 45 and 60 years old who had recovered from COVID-19.

This clone was seen a single time. The chain couples TRBV19 to TRBJ2-3; 9 positions agree with TRBD2. There are 17 residues in the CDR3. J gave up 2 bases and V 2 bases, and 8 bases lay outside the gene matches. Germline loops: CDR1 LNHDA, CDR2 SQIVND (reference sequence). The CDR3 region has the DNA TGTGCCAGTAGTATACACGGGCGGGGGGGTTACACAGATACGCAGTATTTT. This gives the protein CASSIHGRGGYTDTQYF.

This chain links TRBV3-1 (or the pseudogene TRBV3-2) with TRBJ1-5, with TRBD1 matching 8 bases. Germline CDR1 is LGHDT and CDR2 is YNNKEL (reference sequence). Trimming removed 1 base from V and 3 bases from J; junction bases left unmatched: 2. The CDR3 runs to 15 residues. The CDR3 spells CASSQGTGINQPQHF. In DNA, the CDR3 is TGTGCCAGCAGCCAAGGGACAGGGATCAATCAGCCCCAGCATTTT.

The rearrangement links TRBV7-6 to TRBJ2-7; a weak D match, TRBD1 (5 bases). The CDR3 sequence is 14 residues long. Germline-derived CDR1 and CDR2 are SGHVS and FNYEAQ. Deletions cut 5 bases from V and 1 base from J, with 12 bases between. The CDR3 reads CASSEGHLSYEQYF. DNA for the CDR3: TGTGCCAGCAGCGAAGGACACCTATCCTACGAGCAGTACTTC. The whole variable domain, filled in from reference TRBV7-6 and TRBJ2-7, reads GAGVSQSPRYKVTKRGQDVALRCDPISGHVSLYWYRQALGQGPEFLTYFNYEAQQDKSGLPNDRFSAERPEGSISTLTIQRTEQRDSAMYRCASSEGHLSYEQYFGPGTRLTVT.

The chain couples TRBV7-2 to TRBJ2-5; 7 bases are a match to TRBD2. V lost 5 bases and J lost 4; bases outside the gene matches: 7. Germline V gene sequence: CDR1 SGHTA, CDR2 FQGNSA. The length of the CDR3 is 14 residues. CDR3 residues: CASSPRWGGETQYF. DNA of the CDR3: TGTGCCAGCAGCCCGAGGTGGGGGGGAGAGACCCAGTACTTC.

V usage is TRBV5-4 and J usage is TRBJ1-4; TRBD1 might be the D (5 bases). CDR1 is SGHNT, CDR2 YYREEE, per germline (reference sequence). The CDR3 has 17 amino acids. V dropped 3 bases and J dropped 0 bases, with 15 bases sitting between them. CDR3 region: CASSSSIPTATNEKLFF. DNA for the CDR3: TGTGCCAGCAGCTCCTCTATCCCGACAGCAACTAATGAAAAACTGTTTTTT.

The chain carries TRBV21-1 and TRBJ1-6; TRBD1, the D gene given by the table, was not confirmed from the DNA. TRBV21-1 is an annotated pseudogene. This CDR3 has 16 residues. The CDR3 here is CASSKVRTGTDSPLHF. CDR3 bases: TGTGCCAGCAGCAAAGTAAGGACAGGGACAGATTCACCCCTCCACTTT.

The rearrangement uses TRBV15 and TRBJ2-7; possible D gene TRBD1, 6 bases. With 5 bases removed from V and 3 bases from J, the gap between germline ends came to 26 bases. Germline V lookup: CDR1 LNHNV, CDR2 YYDKDF (reference sequence). The CDR3 contains 18 residues. In nucleotides, the CDR3 is TGTGCCACCAGCGTAGACCGGGACATAAATCCTGGCTACTACGAGCAGTACTTC. Amino acids: CATSVDRDINPGYYEQYF.

This clone was detected only once. The V and J genes are TRBV18 and TRBJ2-1; 10 nucleotides agree with TRBD1. V was clipped by 2 bases and J by 6 bases; unmatched bases: 10. CDR3 length equals 17 residues. Germline V gene sequence: CDR1 KGHSH, CDR2 LQKENI. The CDR3 DNA reads TGTGCCAGCTCACCAGGGACCGGGACAGGGGCGTTCAATGAGCAGTTCTTC. Translation: CASSPGTGTGAFNEQFF.

In its sample, this clone was seen once. J is TRBJ1-1 and V is TRBV6-5, with 7 positions matching TRBD1. Trimming took 2 bases from V and 4 from J; bases not matched to a gene: 4. The V gene's germline CDR1 is MNHEY and CDR2 SVGAGI. The CDR3 loop spans 14 amino acids. CDR3 protein: CASSYEGAPTEAFF. The CDR3, as DNA: TGTGCCAGCAGTTACGAGGGGGCGCCCACTGAAGCTTTCTTT.

The chain uses TRBV10-3 and TRBJ2-7; D possibly corresponds to TRBD2 (6 bases). Trimming shortened V by 6 bases and J by 0 bases, and 12 bases separated the two germline ends. The CDR3 is 14 residues long. Germline CDR1 is ENHRY and CDR2 is SYGVKD. The CDR3 nucleotides are TGTGCCATCAGGGATAGCGGAAGCTCCTACGAGCAGTACTTC. Amino acids: CAIRDSGSSYEQYF.

The V call is TRBV27, the J call TRBJ2-5; 16 bases map to TRBD2. CDR1 MNHEY and CDR2 SMNVEV come from the germline V gene (reference sequence). J gave up 3 bases and V 5 bases, and 6 bases lay outside the gene matches. The length of the CDR3 is 17 residues. The CDR3: CASSPGLAGGLKETQYF. CDR3 DNA sequence: TGTGCCAGCAGTCCGGGACTAGCGGGGGGGCTTAAAGAGACCCAGTACTTC.

The rearrangement joins TRBV9 to TRBJ2-7, with D possibly being TRBD2 (5 bases). Trimming removed 2 bases at V and 4 bases at J, with 13 bases between. The CDR3 is 14 amino acids. From germline, CDR1 is SGDLS and CDR2 YYNGEE. The CDR3 sequence: CASSVGVEKYEQYF. The CDR3 nucleotides read TGTGCCAGCAGCGTCGGGGTCGAGAAATACGAGCAGTACTTC.

V gene TRBV7-3 combines with J gene TRBJ2-1; 11 nucleotides agree with TRBD2. Trimming at V came to 3 bases and at J to 8 bases, leaving 9 bases not matched to a gene. The germline gives CDR1 SGHTA, CDR2 FQGTGA. The CDR3 runs 16 residues. Here the CDR3 reads CASSFRSGGALDEQFF. In nucleotides, the CDR3 is TGTGCCAGCAGCTTTCGTAGCGGGGGGGCCTTGGATGAGCAGTTCTTC.

The chain is built from TRBV2 and TRBJ2-5, with D maybe TRBD1 (5 bases). V was cut by 3 bases and J by 4 bases, with 18 bases left in between. The germline CDR1 and CDR2 sequences are SNHLY and FYNNEI. CDR3 length: 16 residues. This CDR3 reads CASSEGSGLLGETQYF. The CDR3 region has the DNA TGTGCCAGCAGTGAGGGGTCAGGGCTGTTGGGAGAGACCCAGTACTTC.

The chain combines TRBV19 with TRBJ1-2; D is unclear. This CDR3 spans 15 amino acids. V lost 3 bases and J lost 2, with 13 bases in between. Germline V gives CDR1 LNHDA, CDR2 SQIVND (reference sequence). CDR3 nucleotides: TGTGCCAGTAGTATGGACTTATGGGGAAACTATGGCTACACCTTC. Amino acids: CASSMDLWGNYGYTF.